The 27 T cell receptor beta chains below were found in one sample sequenced in a study of identical twins. TCRdb re-called the 5' RACE reads through MiXCR, storing one row per CDR3 protein. The sample has 750,000 to 950,000 distinct CDR3 sequences; around an eighth are singletons. These same data were also listed under a study on yellow fever vaccine responses in identical twins.

The sequenced sample consisted of PBMCs. The receptor source for this set is a woman aged 18-29 years in good health.

The table lists this clonotype with many counts. The rearrangement uses TRBV9 and TRBJ2-7, with D hard to call. Germline CDR1 SGDLS, CDR2 YYNGEE. The V gene lost 0 bases and the J gene lost 1 base, with 5 bases spanning the gap. The length of the CDR3 is 13 residues. The DNA for the CDR3 is TGTGCCAGCAGCGTAGATGGTTCCTACGAGCAGTACTTC. The encoded protein is CASSVDGSYEQYF.

V is TRBV6-2 or TRBV6-3 and J is TRBJ2-4; 7 positions match TRBD2. This CDR3 has 14 amino acids. Germline assignment: CDR1 MNHEY and CDR2 SVGEGT. The V segment lost 6 bases and the J segment 1 base; nucleotides outside the gene matches: 3. The CDR3 loop is CASRSGGAKNIQYF. The CDR3 DNA reads TGTGCCAGCAGGTCCGGGGGGGCCAAAAACATTCAGTACTTC.

This clonotype was seen ten or more times. The chain has TRBV7-9 and TRBJ2-3; perhaps TRBD2 as D (6 bases). The length of the CDR3 is 17 residues. Between the trimmed V and J ends, which lost 1 base and 2 bases, there was a span of 16 bases. Per germline, CDR1 SEHNR and CDR2 FQNEAQ (reference sequence). CDR3 coding DNA: TGTGCCAGCAGCTTAGGTTGGGCTAGCGAGGCCACAGATACGCAGTATTTT. Translation: CASSLGWASEATDTQYF.

This clonotype was counted at least ten times. This chain links TRBV27 with TRBJ1-2, with 9 bases aligning to TRBD1. The CDR3 is made up of 14 amino acids. The J segment lost 3 bases and the V segment lost 3 bases, leaving 2 bases of the junction unmatched. The germline V gene encodes CDR1 MNHEY and CDR2 SMNVEV (reference sequence). CDR3 coding DNA: TGTGCCAGCAGTTTGGGGACAGGGCACTATGGCTACACCTTC. Translating gives CASSLGTGHYGYTF.

This chain joins TRBV11-2 and TRBJ1-6, with D perhaps matching TRBD1 (5 bases). Germline CDR1 SGHAT, CDR2 FQNNGV. Trimming left V 1 base short and J 7 bases short, with 14 bases between. CDR3 length equals 16 residues. The CDR3: CASSLVNRGGNSPLHF. Here the CDR3 DNA reads TGTGCCAGCAGCTTAGTGAATAGGGGAGGGAATTCACCCCTCCACTTT.

This clonotype turned up a few times. The chain joins TRBV11-3 to TRBJ2-3; tentative D call: TRBD2 (6 bases). Germline values: CDR1 SGHNT, CDR2 YENEEA. The CDR3 totals 15 residues. V was trimmed by 4 bases and J by 3 bases, leaving 14 bases between them. The CDR3 coding sequence is TGTGCCAGCAGCTCAGGCGGGATGGTGACAGATACGCAGTATTTT. It codes for CASSSGGMVTDTQYF.

A few counts support this clonotype. The rearrangement joins TRBV6-2 or TRBV6-3 to TRBJ2-6; possibly TRBD2 for D (6 bases). The CDR3 has 20 amino acids. Germline CDR1 and CDR2: MNHEY and SVGEGT. Trimming removed 0 bases from V and 0 bases from J, with 18 bases in between. The chain's CDR3 is CASSYSATEGSSSGANVLTF. DNA for the CDR3: TGTGCCAGCAGTTACTCGGCGACGGAGGGGTCCAGCTCTGGGGCCAACGTCCTGACTTTC.

The rearrangement joins TRBV28 to TRBJ2-3, with unresolved D. The CDR3 runs 12 residues. Trimming removed 4 bases from V and 6 bases from J, with 8 bases in between. In germline, CDR1 is MDHEN, CDR2 SYDVKM. In DNA form, the CDR3 reads TGTGCCAGCAGTTGGGCCCTGGATACGCAGTATTTT. It is translated as CASSWALDTQYF. Looking up the rest from reference TRBV28 and TRBJ2-3 gives the full variable domain: DVKVTQSSRYLVKRTGEKVFLECVQDMDHENMFWYRQDPGLGLRLIYFSYDVKMKEKGDIPEGYSVSREKKERFSLILESASTNQTSMYLCASSWALDTQYFGPGTRLTVL.

The rearrangement links TRBV20-1 to TRBJ1-6, with unresolved D. The ends were cut back, 6 bases at V and 1 base at J, with 7 bases in the middle. This CDR3 region has 13 residues. CDR1 is DFQATT, CDR2 SNEGSKA, per germline (reference sequence). The CDR3 sequence is CSAGISYNSPLHF. CDR3 in DNA: TGCAGTGCCGGAATATCCTATAATTCACCCCTCCACTTT.

In this sample, this clonotype turned up a few times. The chain combines TRBV2 with TRBJ2-7; unclear D gene. This CDR3 comprises 12 residues. Germline CDR1 is SNHLY and CDR2 is FYNNEI. V gave up 3 bases and J gave up 4 bases, with 7 bases separating them. The DNA for the CDR3 is TGTGCCAGCAGTGACGGCAGATACGAGCAGTACTTC. Translating gives CASSDGRYEQYF.

The chain links TRBV7-9 to TRBJ2-3, with 9 nucleotides matching TRBD1. V trimming: 5 bases; J trimming: 2 bases; junction bases outside the gene matches: 5. Germline CDR1 is SEHNR and CDR2 is FQNEAQ (reference sequence). The CDR3 has 15 residues. The CDR3 DNA follows: TGTGCCAGCAGCCCAGGACAGGGGACCACAGATACGCAGTATTTT. Its translation: CASSPGQGTTDTQYF.

Only a few counts were recorded for this clonotype. The rearrangement joins TRBV29-1 to TRBJ1-2; 10 bases agree with TRBD1. The CDR3 is 17 residues long. J gave up 6 bases and V 3 bases, and 16 bases lay outside the gene matches. Germline CDR1 is SQVTM and CDR2 is ANQGSEA. CDR3 in amino acids: CSVDYRRGQGVTDGYTF. As DNA, the CDR3 is TGCAGCGTTGATTATCGCCGCGGACAGGGGGTCACAGATGGCTACACCTTC.

This clonotype appeared a few times. The chain recombines TRBV12-3 or TRBV12-4 with TRBJ2-7, with a tentative D call TRBD1 (6 bases). The V gene lost 5 bases and the J gene lost 6 bases, with 14 bases spanning the gap. This CDR3 is 13 amino acids long. The CDR3: CASSKLTGSEQYV. CDR3 in DNA: TGTGCCAGCAGTAAACTGACAGGATCCGAGCAGTACGTC.

This clonotype has just a few counts. The chain recombines TRBV7-8 with TRBJ2-1; 9 bases fit TRBD1. This CDR3 is built from 15 residues. V dropped 2 bases and J dropped 7; count of bases not matched to a gene: 6. CDR1 is SGHVS, CDR2 FQNEAQ, per germline. This CDR3 reads CASSLNSGTGNEQFF. The CDR3 DNA is TGTGCCAGCAGCTTAAATTCGGGGACAGGGAATGAGCAGTTCTTC.

This clonotype occurred a few times. The J gene is TRBJ2-3, the V gene TRBV7-8; no clear D gene. Per the germline V gene, CDR1 is SGHVS and CDR2 is FQNEAQ. Trimming pared 3 bases from V and 7 bases from J, leaving 17 bases between. CDR3 length: 15 amino acids. CDR3 DNA sequence: TGTGCCAGCAGCTTGGGAAGAACGGCCATGCATACGCAGTATTTT. Translated, it gives CASSLGRTAMHTQYF.

This clonotype was counted only a few times. The V and J genes are TRBV4-1 and TRBJ2-7; 8 positions match TRBD2. Germline CDR1 and CDR2: MGHRA and YSYEKL. The CDR3 runs 16 residues. Trimming at V came to 1 base and at J to 3 bases, leaving 8 bases not matched to a gene. This CDR3 reads CASSQANGRAFYEQYF. CDR3 nucleotides: TGCGCCAGCAGCCAAGCGAACGGGAGGGCCTTCTACGAGCAGTACTTC.

This clonotype has just a few counts. This sequence joins TRBV5-1 and TRBJ2-1, with D possibly being TRBD2 (5 bases). The CDR3 is 16 amino acids. V was cut by 4 bases and J by 0 bases, with 14 bases left in between. Germline V gene sequence: CDR1 SGHRS, CDR2 YFSETQ. Written as DNA, the CDR3 is TGCGCCAGCAGCCCAAGTGTGGCGGGCTCCTACAATGAGCAGTTCTTC. It encodes CASSPSVAGSYNEQFF.

This clonotype was counted between two and nine times. Written as DNA, the CDR3 is TGTGCCAGCAGTTTTAGGTTTGAACTAGCGGGACTCACGAGCTCCTACAATGAGCAGTTCTTC. This codes for CASSFRFELAGLTSSYNEQFF. This rearrangement joins TRBV12-3 or TRBV12-4 to TRBJ2-1; TRBD2 matches 10 bases. The CDR3 covers 21 residues. The junction had 17 bases not matched to a gene; V was cut back by 3 bases and J by 0 bases.

This clonotype was detected only a few times. The chain couples TRBV28 to TRBJ2-7; D ambiguous. V was cut by 2 bases and J by 0 bases, with 11 bases left in between. Germline CDR1 MDHEN, CDR2 SYDVKM. The CDR3 contains 15 residues. The CDR3 DNA reads as TGTGCCAGCAGTTTAATCGGTGGCCCCTCCTACGAGCAGTACTTC. Its translation is CASSLIGGPSYEQYF.

This chain links TRBV5-1 with TRBJ1-1; 7 bases agree with TRBD1. The CDR3 loop spans 17 amino acids. Germline lookup yields CDR1 SGHRS and CDR2 YFSETQ. V lost 1 base and J lost 1; bases outside the gene matches: 10. Here the CDR3 DNA reads TGCGCCAGCAGCTTGTTCCCTACCGGGACAGCGAACACTGAAGCTTTCTTT. It is translated as CASSLFPTGTANTEAFF.

J is TRBJ2-7 and V is TRBV12-5; TRBD1 is a possible D gene (6 bases). Germline V CDR1 and CDR2: LGHNT, FRNRAP. V gave up 7 bases and J gave up 2 bases, with 18 bases separating them. The CDR3 runs to 15 residues. CDR3 residues: CASADLRGSTYEQYF. The CDR3 DNA reads as TGTGCTAGTGCCGACCTCAGGGGATCGACCTACGAGCAGTACTTC.

The rearrangement uses TRBV20-1 and TRBJ2-3; D is unresolved. The germline gives CDR1 DFQATT, CDR2 SNEGSKA (reference sequence). This CDR3 has 12 residues. Trimming pared 7 bases from V and 5 bases from J, leaving 13 bases between. The CDR3 DNA sequence: TGCAGTGTACATCGGGCAGGAGATACGCAGTATTTT. Residues: CSVHRAGDTQYF.

The chain employs TRBV19 and TRBJ1-5, with a weak D call TRBD1 (5 bases). V was trimmed by 2 bases and J by 8 bases, leaving 16 bases between them. This CDR3 spans 15 amino acids. CDR1 and CDR2 from the germline V gene are LNHDA and SQIVND (reference sequence). The CDR3 DNA sequence: TGTGCCAGTAGTATATTGTGGGGCGCCGAGGAGCCCCAGCATTTT. Protein sequence: CASSILWGAEEPQHF.

This clonotype was counted ten times or more. V is TRBV12-3 or TRBV12-4 and J is TRBJ1-4; TRBD1 might be the D (6 bases). V was cut by 5 bases and J by 8 bases, with 12 bases left in between. The CDR3 length is 13 residues. As DNA, the CDR3 is TGTGCCAGCAGTGGGGGGCTAGGGGAAAAACTGTTTTTT. This codes for CASSGGLGEKLFF.

This rearrangement joins TRBV12-3 or TRBV12-4 to TRBJ2-3; D may match TRBD1 or TRBD2 (5 bases each). The CDR3 spans 12 residues. Between the trimmed V and J ends, which lost 8 bases and 6 bases, there was a span of 12 bases. The CDR3 sequence: CASRTEGDTQYF. DNA for the CDR3: TGTGCCAGCCGAACAGAGGGGGATACGCAGTATTTT.

The chain couples TRBV5-1 to TRBJ2-1; 14 positions agree with TRBD2. The V segment lost 4 bases and the J segment 0 bases; nucleotides outside the gene matches: 15. This CDR3 is built from 21 residues. The germline CDR1 and CDR2 sequences are SGHRS and YFSETQ. Here the CDR3 DNA reads TGCGCCAGCAGCCTACCCCGCTTAGGACTAGCGGGAGGCCACTCCTACAATGAGCAGTTCTTC. It is translated as CASSLPRLGLAGGHSYNEQFF.

This clonotype was detected a few times. The chain employs TRBV5-1 and TRBJ2-3; no definite D call. CDR3 length: 16 residues. Germline V gene data show CDR1 as SGHRS and CDR2 as YFSETQ. Trimming pared 3 bases from V and 0 bases from J, leaving 14 bases between. The CDR3 here is CASSSIGGTSTDTQYF. Written as DNA, the CDR3 is TGCGCCAGCAGCTCGATAGGCGGAACTAGCACAGATACGCAGTATTTT.